This TCR beta chain was recovered during a study of chemoradiotherapy in HPV16-positive cancers. Turning to the study itself: Candidate HPV-specific clones and shared TCR motifs came from a couple of HPV16-positive patients. Points from the study as a whole: Candidate HPV-specific clones and E7-related TCR motifs grew in tumor during treatment. The functional HPV-specific definition rests on just a couple of HPV16-positive patients. For HPV16-positive patients, expanding HPV-responsive T cells associated with longer recurrence-free survival.

Produced via immunoSEQ multiplex PCR; TCRdb's table is partial and in-frame only. Here the sample spans approximately 34,000 clones, 80% to 90% being singletons. About this clone itself: Its target is not known.

This TCR came from a human donor with HPV-associated anogenital cancer. The source was blood, collected from a patient who underwent chemoradiotherapy.

The chain's CDR3 is CASSVEGQGDYEQYF. The CDR3 nucleotides are TGTGCCAGCAGCGTAGAAGGACAGGGGGACTACGAGCAGTACTTC. This chain uses TRBV9 with TRBJ2-7; 10 bases are a match to TRBD1. V dropped 0 bases and J dropped 3; count of bases not matched to a gene: 3. CDR1 and CDR2 from the germline V gene are SGDLS and YYNGEE. This CDR3 comprises 15 residues.